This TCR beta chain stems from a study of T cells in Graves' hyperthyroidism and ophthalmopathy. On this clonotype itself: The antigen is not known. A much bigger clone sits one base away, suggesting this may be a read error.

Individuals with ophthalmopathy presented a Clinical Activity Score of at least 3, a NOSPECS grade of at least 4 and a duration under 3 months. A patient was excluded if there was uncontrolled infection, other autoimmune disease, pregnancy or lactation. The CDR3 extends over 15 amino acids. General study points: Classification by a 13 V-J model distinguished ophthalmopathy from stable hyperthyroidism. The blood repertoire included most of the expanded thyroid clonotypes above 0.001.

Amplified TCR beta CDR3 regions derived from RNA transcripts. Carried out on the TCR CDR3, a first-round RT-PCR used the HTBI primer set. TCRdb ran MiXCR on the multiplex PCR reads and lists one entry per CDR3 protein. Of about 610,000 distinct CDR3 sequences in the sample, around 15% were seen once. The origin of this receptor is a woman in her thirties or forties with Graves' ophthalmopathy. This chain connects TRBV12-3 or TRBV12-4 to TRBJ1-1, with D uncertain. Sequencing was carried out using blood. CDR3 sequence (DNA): TGTACCACCAGCGACGGCCGATCCAGAGGAACTGAAGCTTTCTTT. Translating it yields CTTSDGRSRGTEAFF.